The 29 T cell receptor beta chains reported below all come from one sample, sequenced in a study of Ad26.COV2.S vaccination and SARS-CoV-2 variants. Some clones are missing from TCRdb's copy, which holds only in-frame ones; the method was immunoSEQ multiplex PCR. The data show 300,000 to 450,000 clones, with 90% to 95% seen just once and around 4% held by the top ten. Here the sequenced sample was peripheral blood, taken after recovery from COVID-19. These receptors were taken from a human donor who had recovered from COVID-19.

CDR3 nucleotide sequence: TGTGCCAGCAGCTTAACTAGGAGTACAGGGTACGAGCAGTACTTC. Translating it yields CASSLTRSTGYEQYF. This chain joins TRBV7-9 and TRBJ2-7, with D tentatively TRBD1 (6 bases). CDR3 size: 15 residues. The V gene lost 2 bases and the J gene lost 4 bases, with 15 bases spanning the gap. The germline gives CDR1 SEHNR, CDR2 FQNEAQ (reference sequence).

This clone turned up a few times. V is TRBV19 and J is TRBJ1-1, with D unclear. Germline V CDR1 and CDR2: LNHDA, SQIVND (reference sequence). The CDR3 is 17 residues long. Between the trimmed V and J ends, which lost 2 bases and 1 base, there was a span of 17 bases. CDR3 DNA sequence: TGTGCCAGTAGTATAACGGTAGACGGATGGAGGAACACTGAAGCTTTCTTT. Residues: CASSITVDGWRNTEAFF.

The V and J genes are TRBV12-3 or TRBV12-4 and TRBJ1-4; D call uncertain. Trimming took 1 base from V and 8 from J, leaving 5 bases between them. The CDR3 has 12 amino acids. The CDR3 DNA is TGTGCCAGCAGTTTAGGGGGAGAAAAACTGTTTTTT. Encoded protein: CASSLGGEKLFF.

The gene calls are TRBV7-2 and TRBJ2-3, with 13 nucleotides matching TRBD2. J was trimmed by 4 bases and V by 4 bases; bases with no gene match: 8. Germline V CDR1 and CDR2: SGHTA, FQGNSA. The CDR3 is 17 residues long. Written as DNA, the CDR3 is TGTGCCAGCAGCTACACTAGCGGGGGGGTTTCGGCAGATACGCAGTATTTT. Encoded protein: CASSYTSGGVSADTQYF.

This chain's CDR3 is CASSDGLAVTDTQYF. As DNA, the CDR3 is TGTGCCAGCAGTGACGGACTAGCGGTCACAGATACGCAGTATTTT. The chain joins TRBV6-4 to TRBJ2-3, with 10 positions matching TRBD2. The germline gives CDR1 MRHNA, CDR2 SNTAGT. The CDR3 sequence is 15 residues long. The V gene end was trimmed by 2 bases and the J gene end by 2 bases; junction bases not matched to a gene: 1.

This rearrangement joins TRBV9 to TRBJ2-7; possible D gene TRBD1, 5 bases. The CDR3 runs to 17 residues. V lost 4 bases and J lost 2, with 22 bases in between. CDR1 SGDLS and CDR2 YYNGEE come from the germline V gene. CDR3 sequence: CASSPDPTVSAPYEQYF. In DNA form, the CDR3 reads TGTGCCAGCAGCCCGGACCCGACAGTTTCTGCTCCCTACGAGCAGTACTTC.

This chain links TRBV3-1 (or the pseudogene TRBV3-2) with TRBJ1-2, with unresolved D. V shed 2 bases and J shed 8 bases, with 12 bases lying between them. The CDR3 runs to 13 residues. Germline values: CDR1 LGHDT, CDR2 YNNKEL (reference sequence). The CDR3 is CASSQTPGPGYTF. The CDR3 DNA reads TGTGCCAGCAGCCAAACCCCCGGTCCAGGCTACACCTTC.

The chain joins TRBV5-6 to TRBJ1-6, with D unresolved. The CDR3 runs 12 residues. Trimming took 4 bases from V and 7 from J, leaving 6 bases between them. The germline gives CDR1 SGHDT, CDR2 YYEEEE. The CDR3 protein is CASSMDNSPLHF. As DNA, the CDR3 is TGTGCCAGCAGCATGGACAATTCACCCCTCCACTTT. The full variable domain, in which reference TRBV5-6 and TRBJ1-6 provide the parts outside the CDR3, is DAGVTQSPTHLIKTRGQQVTLRCSPKSGHDTVSWYQQALGQGPQFIFQYYEEEERQRGNFPDRFSGHQFPNYSSELNVNALLLGDSALYLCASSMDNSPLHFGNGTRLTVT.

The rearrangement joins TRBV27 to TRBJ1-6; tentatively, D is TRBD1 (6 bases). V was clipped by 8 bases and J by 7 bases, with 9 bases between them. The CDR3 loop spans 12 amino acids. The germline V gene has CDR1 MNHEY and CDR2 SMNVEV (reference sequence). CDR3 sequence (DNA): TGTGCCAGCGGACAGAGCAATTCACCCCTCCACTTT. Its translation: CASGQSNSPLHF.

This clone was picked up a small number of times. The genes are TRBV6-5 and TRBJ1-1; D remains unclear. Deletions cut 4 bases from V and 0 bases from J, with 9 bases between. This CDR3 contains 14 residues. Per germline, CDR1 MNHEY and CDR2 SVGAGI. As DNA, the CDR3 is TGTGCCAGCAGTTTGGATCAGGTGAACACTGAAGCTTTCTTT. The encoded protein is CASSLDQVNTEAFF.

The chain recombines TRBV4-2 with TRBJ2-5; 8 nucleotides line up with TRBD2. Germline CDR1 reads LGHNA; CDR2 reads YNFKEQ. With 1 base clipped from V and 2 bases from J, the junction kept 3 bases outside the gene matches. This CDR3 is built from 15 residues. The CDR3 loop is CASSQGVAGQETQYF. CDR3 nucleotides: TGTGCCAGCAGCCAAGGCGTAGCGGGGCAAGAGACCCAGTACTTC.

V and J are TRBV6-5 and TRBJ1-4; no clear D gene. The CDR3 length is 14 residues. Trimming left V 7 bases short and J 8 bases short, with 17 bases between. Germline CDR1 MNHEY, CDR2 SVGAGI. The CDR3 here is CASKSGLGGEKLFF. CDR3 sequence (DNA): TGTGCCAGCAAAAGCGGACTGGGCGGGGAAAAACTGTTTTTT.

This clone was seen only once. The CDR3 loop reads CASSNTSGGALDTQYF. CDR3 DNA sequence: TGTGCCAGCAGTAATACTAGCGGGGGAGCTCTGGATACGCAGTATTTT. J is TRBJ2-3 and V is TRBV2, with 11 bases aligning to TRBD2. This CDR3 region has 16 residues. After removal of 5 bases from V and 6 bases from J, the junction contained 10 bases not matched to a gene. Germline CDR1 reads SNHLY; CDR2 reads FYNNEI.

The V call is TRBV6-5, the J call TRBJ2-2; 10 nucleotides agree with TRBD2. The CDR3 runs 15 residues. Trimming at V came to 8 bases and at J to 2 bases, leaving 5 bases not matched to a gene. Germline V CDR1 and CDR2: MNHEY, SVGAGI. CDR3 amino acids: CASGASGGNTGELFF. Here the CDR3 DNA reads TGTGCCAGCGGAGCTAGCGGGGGCAACACCGGGGAGCTGTTTTTT.

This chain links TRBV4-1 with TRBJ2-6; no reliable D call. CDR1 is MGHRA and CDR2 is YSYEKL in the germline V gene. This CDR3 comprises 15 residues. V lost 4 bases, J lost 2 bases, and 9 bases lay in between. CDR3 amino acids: CASSLYKTGANVLTF. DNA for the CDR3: TGCGCCAGCAGCCTCTACAAGACTGGGGCCAACGTCCTGACTTTC.

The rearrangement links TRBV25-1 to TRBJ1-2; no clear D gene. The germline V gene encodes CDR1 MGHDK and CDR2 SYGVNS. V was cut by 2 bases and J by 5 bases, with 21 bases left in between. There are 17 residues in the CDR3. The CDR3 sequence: CASSEGQGRLPFYGYTF. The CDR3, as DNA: TGTGCCAGCAGTGAAGGGCAAGGGAGGTTACCTTTTTATGGCTACACCTTC.

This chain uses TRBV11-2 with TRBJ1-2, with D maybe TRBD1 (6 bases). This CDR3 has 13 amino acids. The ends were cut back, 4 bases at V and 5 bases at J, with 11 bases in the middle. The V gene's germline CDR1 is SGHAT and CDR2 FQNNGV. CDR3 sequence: CASSSGGGYGYTF. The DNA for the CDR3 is TGTGCCAGCAGCTCCGGGGGCGGGTATGGCTACACCTTC.

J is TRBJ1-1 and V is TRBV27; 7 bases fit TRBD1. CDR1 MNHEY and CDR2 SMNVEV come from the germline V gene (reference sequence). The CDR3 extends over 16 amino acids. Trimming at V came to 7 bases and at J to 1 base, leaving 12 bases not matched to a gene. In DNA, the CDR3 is TGTGCCAGCAATTCACGGGACAGCCGTACGAACACTGAAGCTTTCTTT. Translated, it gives CASNSRDSRTNTEAFF.

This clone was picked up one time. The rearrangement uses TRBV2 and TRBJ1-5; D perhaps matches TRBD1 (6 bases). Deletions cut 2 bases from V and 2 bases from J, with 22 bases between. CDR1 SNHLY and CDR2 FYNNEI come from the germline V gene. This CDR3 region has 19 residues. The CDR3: CASSEMGTGIYGRNQPQHF. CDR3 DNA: TGTGCCAGCAGTGAAATGGGAACAGGGATATATGGTCGCAATCAGCCCCAGCATTTT.

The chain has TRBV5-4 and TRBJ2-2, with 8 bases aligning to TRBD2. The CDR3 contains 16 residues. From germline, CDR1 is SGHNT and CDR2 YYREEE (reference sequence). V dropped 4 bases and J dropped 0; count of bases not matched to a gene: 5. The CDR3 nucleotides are TGTGCCAGCAGCCCGGGGGGGGCCTCGAACACCGGGGAGCTGTTTTTT. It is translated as CASSPGGASNTGELFF.

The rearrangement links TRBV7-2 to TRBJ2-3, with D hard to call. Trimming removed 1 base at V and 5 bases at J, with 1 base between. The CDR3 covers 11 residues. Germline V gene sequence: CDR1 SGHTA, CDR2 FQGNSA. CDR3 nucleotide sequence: TGTGCCAGCAGCTTAGTAGATACGCAGTATTTT. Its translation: CASSLVDTQYF. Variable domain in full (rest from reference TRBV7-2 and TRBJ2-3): GAGVSQSPSNKVTEKGKDVELRCDPISGHTALYWYRQSLGQGLEFLIYFQGNSAPDKSGLPSDRFSAERTGGSVSTLTIQRTQQEDSAVYLCASSLVDTQYFGPGTRLTVL.

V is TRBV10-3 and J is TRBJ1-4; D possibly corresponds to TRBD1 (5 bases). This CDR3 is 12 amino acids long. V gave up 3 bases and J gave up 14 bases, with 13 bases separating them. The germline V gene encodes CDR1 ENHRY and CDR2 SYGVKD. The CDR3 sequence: CAISDGAGRLFF. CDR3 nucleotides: TGTGCCATCAGTGATGGGGCAGGGAGGCTGTTTTTT.

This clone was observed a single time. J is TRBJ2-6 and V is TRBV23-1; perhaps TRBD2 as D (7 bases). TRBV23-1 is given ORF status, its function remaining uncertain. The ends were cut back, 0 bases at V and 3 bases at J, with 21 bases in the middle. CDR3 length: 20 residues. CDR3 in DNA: TGCGCCAGCAGTCAATCGGGAGGGGGGGCCCCCAATAGTGGGGCCAACGTCCTGACTTTC. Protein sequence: CASSQSGGGAPNSGANVLTF.

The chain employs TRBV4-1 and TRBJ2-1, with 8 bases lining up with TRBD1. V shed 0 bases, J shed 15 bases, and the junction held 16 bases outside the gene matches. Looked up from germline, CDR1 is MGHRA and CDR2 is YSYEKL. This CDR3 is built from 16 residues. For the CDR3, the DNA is TGCGCCAGCAGCCAAGAAAGGCCGACTCGGACAGGGTACCCGTTCTTC. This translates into CASSQERPTRTGYPFF.

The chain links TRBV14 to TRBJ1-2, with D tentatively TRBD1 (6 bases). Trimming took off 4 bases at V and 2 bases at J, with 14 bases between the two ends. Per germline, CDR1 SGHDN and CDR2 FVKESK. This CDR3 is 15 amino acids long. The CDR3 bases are TGTGCCAGCAGCCGACTAGAAGGACAGAACTATGGCTACACCTTC. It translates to CASSRLEGQNYGYTF.

Here the CDR3 reads CASSKNRVLNTEAFF. The CDR3 DNA reads TGTGCCAGCAGTAAGAACAGGGTCCTTAACACTGAAGCTTTCTTT. The V gene is TRBV7-8, the J gene TRBJ1-1; D possibly corresponds to TRBD1 (6 bases). Looked up from germline, CDR1 is SGHVS and CDR2 is FQNEAQ. V was cut by 6 bases and J by 2 bases, with 16 bases left in between. The CDR3 is 15 amino acids.

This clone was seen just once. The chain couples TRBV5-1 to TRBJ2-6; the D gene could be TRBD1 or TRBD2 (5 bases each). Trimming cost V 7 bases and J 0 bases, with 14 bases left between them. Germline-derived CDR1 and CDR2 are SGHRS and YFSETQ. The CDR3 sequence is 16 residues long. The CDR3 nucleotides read TGCGCCAGCTGTCTGTGGGGACGCTCTGGGGCCAACGTCCTGACTTTC. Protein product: CASCLWGRSGANVLTF.

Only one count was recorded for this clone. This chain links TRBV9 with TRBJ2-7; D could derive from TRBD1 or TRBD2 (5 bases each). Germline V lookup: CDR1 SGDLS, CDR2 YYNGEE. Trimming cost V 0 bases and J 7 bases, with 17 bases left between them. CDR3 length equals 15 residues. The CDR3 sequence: CASSVDGTETREQYF. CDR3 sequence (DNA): TGTGCCAGCAGCGTAGATGGGACCGAGACGCGGGAGCAGTACTTC.

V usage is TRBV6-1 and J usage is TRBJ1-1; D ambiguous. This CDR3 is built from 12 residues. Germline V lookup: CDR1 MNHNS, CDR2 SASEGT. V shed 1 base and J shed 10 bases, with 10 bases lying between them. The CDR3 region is CASSEEAPGAFF. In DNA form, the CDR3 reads TGTGCCAGCAGTGAAGAAGCCCCCGGAGCTTTCTTT.